This T cell receptor (beta chain) comes out of a study of blood T cells in healthy people across ages. Whenever a sample was processed, at least 6.5 million PBMCs were isolated. CDR1 is DFQATT, CDR2 SNEGSKA, per germline (reference sequence). This CDR3 has 14 residues. V lost 1 base to trimming and J lost 5 bases, with 15 bases between them. This clonotype was seen a handful of times. Primers used in a second PCR of roughly 6 to 11 cycles were a sample-barcoded 5' primer and a J-beta primer mix. Using its own MiXCR run on the 5' RACE reads, TCRdb lists one record per CDR3 protein. The profile shows 1.5 million to 2 million distinct CDR3 sequences, 49% of them singletons.

This chain uses TRBV20-1 with TRBJ2-7; D possibly uses TRBD1 or TRBD2 (5 bases each). This sequence originates from a woman in her thirties or forties in good health. Material: blood. The CDR3 DNA follows: TGCAGTGCTAGAGGTCGGGATGAGGGGCACGAGCAGTACTTC. This sequence encodes CSARGRDEGHEQYF.